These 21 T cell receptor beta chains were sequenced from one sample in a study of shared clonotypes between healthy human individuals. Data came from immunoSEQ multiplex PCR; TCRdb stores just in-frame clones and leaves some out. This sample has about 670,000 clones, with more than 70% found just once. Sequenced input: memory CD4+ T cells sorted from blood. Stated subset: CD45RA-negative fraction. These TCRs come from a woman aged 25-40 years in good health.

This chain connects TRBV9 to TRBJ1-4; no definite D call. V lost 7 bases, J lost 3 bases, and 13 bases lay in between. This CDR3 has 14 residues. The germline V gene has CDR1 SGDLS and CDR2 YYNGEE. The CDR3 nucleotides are TGTGCCAGCGCCCGAGGTGGTGCTAATGAAAAACTGTTTTTT. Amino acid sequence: CASARGGANEKLFF.

CDR3 sequence: CASSQYQHGQFF. The CDR3 nucleotides read TGTGCCAGCAGCCAATACCAGCACGGGCAGTTCTTC. V and J are TRBV7-3 and TRBJ2-1; D is undetermined. Germline lookup yields CDR1 SGHTA and CDR2 FQGTGA. With 5 bases removed from V and 12 bases from J, the gap between germline ends came to 14 bases. The CDR3 consists of 12 residues.

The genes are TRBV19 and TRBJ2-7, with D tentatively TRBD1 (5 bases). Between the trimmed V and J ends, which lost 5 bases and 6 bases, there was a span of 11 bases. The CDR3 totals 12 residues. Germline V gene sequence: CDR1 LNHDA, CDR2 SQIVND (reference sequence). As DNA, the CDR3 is TGTGCCAGTAGTGAACAGGATACCGAGCAGTACTTC. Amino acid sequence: CASSEQDTEQYF.

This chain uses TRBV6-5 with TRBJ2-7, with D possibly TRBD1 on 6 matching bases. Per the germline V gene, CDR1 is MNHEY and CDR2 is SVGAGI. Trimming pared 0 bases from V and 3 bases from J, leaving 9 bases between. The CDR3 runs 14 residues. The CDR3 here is CASSYSQGGYEQYF. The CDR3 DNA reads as TGTGCCAGCAGTTACTCGCAAGGGGGCTACGAGCAGTACTTC.

CDR3: CASTGQGRTGELFF. The DNA for the CDR3 is TGTGCCAGCACCGGACAGGGGAGGACCGGGGAGCTGTTTTTT. This chain links TRBV2 with TRBJ2-2; 9 nucleotides agree with TRBD1. Germline loops: CDR1 SNHLY, CDR2 FYNNEI. The CDR3 covers 14 residues. Trimming removed 7 bases from V and 5 bases from J; junction bases left unmatched: 5.

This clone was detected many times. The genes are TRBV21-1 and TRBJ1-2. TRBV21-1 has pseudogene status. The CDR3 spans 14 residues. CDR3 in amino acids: CASSNRESSYGYTF. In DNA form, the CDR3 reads TGTGCCAGCAGCAACCGCGAAAGCAGCTATGGCTACACCTTC.

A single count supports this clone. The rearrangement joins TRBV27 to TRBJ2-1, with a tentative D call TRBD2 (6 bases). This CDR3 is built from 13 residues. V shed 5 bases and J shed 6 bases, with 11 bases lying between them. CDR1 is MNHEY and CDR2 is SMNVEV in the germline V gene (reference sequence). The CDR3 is CASSGTTSNEQFF. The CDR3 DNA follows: TGTGCCAGCAGTGGAACGACTAGCAATGAGCAGTTCTTC.

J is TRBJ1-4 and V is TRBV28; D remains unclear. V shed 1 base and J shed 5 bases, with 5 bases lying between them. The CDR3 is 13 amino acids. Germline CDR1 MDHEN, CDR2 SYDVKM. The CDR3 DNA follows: TGTGCCAGCAGTTTATACGAGAATGAAAAACTGTTTTTT. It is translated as CASSLYENEKLFF.

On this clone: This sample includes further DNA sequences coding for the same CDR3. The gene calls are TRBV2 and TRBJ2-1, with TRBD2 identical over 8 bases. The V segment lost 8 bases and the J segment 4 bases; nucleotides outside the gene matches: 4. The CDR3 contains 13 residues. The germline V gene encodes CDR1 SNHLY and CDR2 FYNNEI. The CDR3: CASSSGSYNEQFF. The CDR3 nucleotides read TGTGCCAGCTCCAGCGGGAGTTACAATGAGCAGTTCTTC.

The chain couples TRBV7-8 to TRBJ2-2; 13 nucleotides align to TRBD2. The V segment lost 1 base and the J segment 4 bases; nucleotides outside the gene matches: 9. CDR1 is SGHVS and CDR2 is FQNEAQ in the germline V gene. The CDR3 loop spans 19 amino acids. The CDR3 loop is CASSLEFRGLAGPTGELFF. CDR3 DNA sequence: TGTGCCAGCAGCTTAGAATTTAGGGGACTAGCGGGACCCACCGGGGAGCTGTTTTTT.

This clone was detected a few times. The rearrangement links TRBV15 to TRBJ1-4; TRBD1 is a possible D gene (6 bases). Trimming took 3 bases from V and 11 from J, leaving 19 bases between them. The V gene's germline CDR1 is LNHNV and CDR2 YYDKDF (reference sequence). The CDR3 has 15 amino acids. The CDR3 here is CATSRDRGLMGKLFF. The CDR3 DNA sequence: TGTGCCACCAGCAGGGACCGGGGGCTCATGGGGAAACTGTTTTTT.

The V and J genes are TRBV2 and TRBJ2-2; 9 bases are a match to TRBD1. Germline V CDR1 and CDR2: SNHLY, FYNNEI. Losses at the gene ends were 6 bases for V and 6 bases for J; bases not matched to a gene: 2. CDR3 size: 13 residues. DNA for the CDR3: TGTGCCAGCAGGGGACAGGGCCCCGGGGAGCTGTTTTTT. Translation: CASRGQGPGELFF.

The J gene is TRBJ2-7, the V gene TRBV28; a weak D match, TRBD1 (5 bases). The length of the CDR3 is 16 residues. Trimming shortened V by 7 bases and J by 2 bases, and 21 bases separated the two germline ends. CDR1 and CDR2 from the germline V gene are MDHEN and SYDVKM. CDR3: CASMGSSKRGTYEQYF. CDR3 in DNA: TGTGCCAGCATGGGTTCCTCGAAAAGGGGAACCTACGAGCAGTACTTC.

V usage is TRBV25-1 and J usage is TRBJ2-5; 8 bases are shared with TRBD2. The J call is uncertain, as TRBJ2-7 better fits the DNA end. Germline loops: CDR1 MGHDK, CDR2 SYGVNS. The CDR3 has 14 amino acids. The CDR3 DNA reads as TGTGCCAGCAGTGATCCGGGAGGGTACTACGAGCAGTACTTC. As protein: CASSDPGGYYEQYF.

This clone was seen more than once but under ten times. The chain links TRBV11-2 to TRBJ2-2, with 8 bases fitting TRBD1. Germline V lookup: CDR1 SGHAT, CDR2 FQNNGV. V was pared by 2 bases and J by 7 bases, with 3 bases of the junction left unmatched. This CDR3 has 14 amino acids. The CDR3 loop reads CASSLQGAIGELFF. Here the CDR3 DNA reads TGTGCCAGCAGCTTACAGGGGGCGATCGGGGAGCTGTTTTTT.

The CDR3 bases are TGTGCCAGCAGCTTTGGAGCGGGAGTGGAGACCCAGTACTTC. Protein product: CASSFGAGVETQYF. V usage is TRBV7-8 and J usage is TRBJ2-5; TRBD2 matches 8 bases. Germline V lookup: CDR1 SGHVS, CDR2 FQNEAQ. V trimming: 3 bases; J trimming: 5 bases; junction bases outside the gene matches: 5. The CDR3 is made up of 14 amino acids.

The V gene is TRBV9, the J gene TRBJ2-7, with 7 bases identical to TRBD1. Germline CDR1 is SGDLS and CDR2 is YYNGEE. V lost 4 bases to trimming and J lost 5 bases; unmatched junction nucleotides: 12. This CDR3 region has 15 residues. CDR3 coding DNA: TGTGCCAGCAGCCTCCGGGACAGTGGATATCACGAGCAGTACTTC. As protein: CASSLRDSGYHEQYF.

The CDR3 bases are TGTGCCTGGAGTATTGAATACACAGATACGCAGTATTTT. Translating it yields CAWSIEYTDTQYF. The chain recombines TRBV30 with TRBJ2-3; D is undetermined. Germline values: CDR1 GTSNPN, CDR2 SVGIG (reference sequence). V was pared by 2 bases and J by 2 bases, with 8 bases between. CDR3 size: 13 residues.

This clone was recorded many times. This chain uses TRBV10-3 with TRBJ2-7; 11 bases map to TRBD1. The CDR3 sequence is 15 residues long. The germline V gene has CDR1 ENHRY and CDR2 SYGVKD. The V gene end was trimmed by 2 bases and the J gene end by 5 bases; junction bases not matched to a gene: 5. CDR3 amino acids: CAISEVPGQGDEQYF. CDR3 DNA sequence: TGTGCCATCAGTGAGGTTCCGGGACAGGGGGACGAGCAGTACTTC.

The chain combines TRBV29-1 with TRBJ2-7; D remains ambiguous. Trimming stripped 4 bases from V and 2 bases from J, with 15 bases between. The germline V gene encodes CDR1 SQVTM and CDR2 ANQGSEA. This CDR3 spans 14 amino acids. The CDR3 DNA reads TGCAGCGTTGCGGGTGTAGGGAAAACCTACGAGCAGTACTTC. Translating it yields CSVAGVGKTYEQYF.

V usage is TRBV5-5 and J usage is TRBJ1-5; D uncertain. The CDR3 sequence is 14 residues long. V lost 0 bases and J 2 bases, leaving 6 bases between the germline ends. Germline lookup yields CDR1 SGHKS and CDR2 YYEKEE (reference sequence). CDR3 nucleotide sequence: TGTGCCAGCAGCTTGGACTGGGGCAATCAGCCCCAGCATTTT. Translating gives CASSLDWGNQPQHF.